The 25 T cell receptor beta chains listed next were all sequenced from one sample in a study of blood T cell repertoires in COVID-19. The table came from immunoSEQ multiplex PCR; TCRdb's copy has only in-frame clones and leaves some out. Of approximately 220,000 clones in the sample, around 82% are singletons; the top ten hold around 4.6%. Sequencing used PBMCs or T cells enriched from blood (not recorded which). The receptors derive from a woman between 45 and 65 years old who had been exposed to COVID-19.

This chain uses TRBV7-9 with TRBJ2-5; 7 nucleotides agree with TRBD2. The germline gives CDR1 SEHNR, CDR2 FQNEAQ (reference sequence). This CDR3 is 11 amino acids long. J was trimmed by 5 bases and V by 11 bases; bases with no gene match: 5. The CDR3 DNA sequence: TGTGCCTTACCGCGGGGGGAGACCCAGTACTTC. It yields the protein CALPRGETQYF.

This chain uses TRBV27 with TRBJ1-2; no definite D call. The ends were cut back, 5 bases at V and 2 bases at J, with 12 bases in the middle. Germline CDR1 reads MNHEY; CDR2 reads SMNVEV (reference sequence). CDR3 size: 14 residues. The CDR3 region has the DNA TGTGCCAGCAGTCCTGCCGGGAAAAACTATGGCTACACCTTC. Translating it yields CASSPAGKNYGYTF.

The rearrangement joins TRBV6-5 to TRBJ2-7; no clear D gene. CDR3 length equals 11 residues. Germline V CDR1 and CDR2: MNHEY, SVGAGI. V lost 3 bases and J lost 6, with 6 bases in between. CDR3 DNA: TGTGCCAGCAGTTATGAGGCCGAGCAGTACTTC. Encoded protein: CASSYEAEQYF.

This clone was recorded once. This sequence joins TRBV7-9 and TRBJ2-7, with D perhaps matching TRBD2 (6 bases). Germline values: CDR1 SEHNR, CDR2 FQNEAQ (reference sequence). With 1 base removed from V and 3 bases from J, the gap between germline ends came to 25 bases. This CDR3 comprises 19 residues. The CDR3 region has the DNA TGTGCCAGCAGCTTAGATCGGGACTCTATCTTGGGGTTAAGCTACGAGCAGTACTTC. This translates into CASSLDRDSILGLSYEQYF.

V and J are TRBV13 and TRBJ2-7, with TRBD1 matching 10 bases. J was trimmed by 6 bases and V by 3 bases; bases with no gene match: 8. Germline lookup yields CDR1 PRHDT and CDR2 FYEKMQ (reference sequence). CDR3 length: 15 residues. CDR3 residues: CASSFVGTGESEQYF. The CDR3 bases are TGTGCCAGCAGCTTTGTCGGGACAGGGGAAAGCGAGCAGTACTTC. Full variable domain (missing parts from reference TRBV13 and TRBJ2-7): AAGVIQSPRHLIKEKRETATLKCYPIPRHDTVYWYQQGPGQDPQFLISFYEKMQSDKGSIPDRFSAQQFSDYHSELNMSSLELGDSALYFCASSFVGTGESEQYFGPGTRLTVT.

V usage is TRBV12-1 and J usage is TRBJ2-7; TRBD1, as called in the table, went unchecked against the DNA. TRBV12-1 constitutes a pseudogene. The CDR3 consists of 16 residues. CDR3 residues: CASSGREGTISYEQYF. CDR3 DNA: TGTGCCAGCAGCGGGCGTGAAGGGACAATTTCCTACGAGCAGTACTTC.

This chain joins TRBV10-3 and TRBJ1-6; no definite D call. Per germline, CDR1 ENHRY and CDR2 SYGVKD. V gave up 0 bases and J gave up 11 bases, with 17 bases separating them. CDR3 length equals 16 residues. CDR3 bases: TGTGCCATCAGTGAGTCGATCCTAGGTGATTTTGCACCCCTCCACTTT. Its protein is CAISESILGDFAPLHF.

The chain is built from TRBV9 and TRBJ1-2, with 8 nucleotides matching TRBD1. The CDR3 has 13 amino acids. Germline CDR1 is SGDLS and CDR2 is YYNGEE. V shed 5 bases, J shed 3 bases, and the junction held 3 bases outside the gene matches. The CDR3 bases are TGTGCCAGCAGTAAGGACAGGGACTATGGCTACACCTTC. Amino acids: CASSKDRDYGYTF.

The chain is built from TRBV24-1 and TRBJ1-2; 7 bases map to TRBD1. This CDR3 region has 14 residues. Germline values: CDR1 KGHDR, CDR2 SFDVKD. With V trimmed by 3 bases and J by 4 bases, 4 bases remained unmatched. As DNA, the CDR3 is TGTGCCACCAGTGATCCGGACAGGATCTATGGCTACACCTTC. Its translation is CATSDPDRIYGYTF.

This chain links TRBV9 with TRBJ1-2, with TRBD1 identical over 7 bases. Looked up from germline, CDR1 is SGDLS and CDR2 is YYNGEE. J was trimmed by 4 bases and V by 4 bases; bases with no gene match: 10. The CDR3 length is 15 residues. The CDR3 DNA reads TGTGCCAGCAGCCCTGGGACAGCTCCTTCCTATGGCTACACCTTC. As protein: CASSPGTAPSYGYTF. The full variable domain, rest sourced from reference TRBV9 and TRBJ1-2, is DSGVTQTPKHLITATGQRVTLRCSPRSGDLSVYWYQQSLDQGLQFLIQYYNGEERAKGNILERFSAQQFPDLHSELNLSSLELGDSALYFCASSPGTAPSYGYTFGSGTRLTVV.

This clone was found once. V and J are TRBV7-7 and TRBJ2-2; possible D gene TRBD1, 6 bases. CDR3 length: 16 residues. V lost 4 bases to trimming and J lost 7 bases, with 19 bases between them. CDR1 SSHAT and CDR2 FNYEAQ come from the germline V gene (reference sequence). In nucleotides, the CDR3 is TGTGCCAGCAGCTCTAGGCCATCAGGGGTTGGCGGGGAGCTGTTTTTT. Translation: CASSSRPSGVGGELFF. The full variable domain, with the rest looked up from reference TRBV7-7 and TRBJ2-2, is GAGVSQSPRYKVTKRGQDVTLRCDPISSHATLYWYQQALGQGPEFLTYFNYEAQPDKSGLPSDRFSAERPEGSISTLTIQRTEQRDSAMYRCASSSRPSGVGGELFFGEGSRLTVL.

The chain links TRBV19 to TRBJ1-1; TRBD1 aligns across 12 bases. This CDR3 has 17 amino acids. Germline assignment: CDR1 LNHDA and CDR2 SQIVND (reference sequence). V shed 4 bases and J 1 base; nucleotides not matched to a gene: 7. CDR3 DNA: TGTGCCAGTAGTAAGAGGGACAGGGGGCGCGGGAACACTGAAGCTTTCTTT. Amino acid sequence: CASSKRDRGRGNTEAFF.

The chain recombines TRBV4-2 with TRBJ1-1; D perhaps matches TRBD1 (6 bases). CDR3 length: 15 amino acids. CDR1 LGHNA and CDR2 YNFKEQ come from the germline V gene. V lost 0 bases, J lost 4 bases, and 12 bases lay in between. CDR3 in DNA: TGTGCCAGCAGCCAAGATGCGGTCAGGGGCACTGAAGCTTTCTTT. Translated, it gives CASSQDAVRGTEAFF.

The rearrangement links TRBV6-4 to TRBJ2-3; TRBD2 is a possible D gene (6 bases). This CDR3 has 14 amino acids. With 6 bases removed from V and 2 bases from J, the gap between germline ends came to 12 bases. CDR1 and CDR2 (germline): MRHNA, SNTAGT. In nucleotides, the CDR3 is TGTGCCAGCAGACCGGGGGTGGACACAGATACGCAGTATTTT. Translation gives CASRPGVDTDTQYF.

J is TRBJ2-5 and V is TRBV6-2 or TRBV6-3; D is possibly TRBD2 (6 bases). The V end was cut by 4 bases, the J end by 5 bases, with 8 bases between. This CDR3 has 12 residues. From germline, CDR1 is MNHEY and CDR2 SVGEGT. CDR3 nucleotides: TGTGCCAGCAGTTCGGGGACTGAGACCCAGTACTTC. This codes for CASSSGTETQYF.

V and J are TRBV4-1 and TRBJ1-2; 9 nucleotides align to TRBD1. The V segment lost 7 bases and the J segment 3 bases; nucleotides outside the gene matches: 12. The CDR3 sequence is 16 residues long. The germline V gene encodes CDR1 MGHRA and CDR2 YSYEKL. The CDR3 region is CASNHGTGIPHYGYTF. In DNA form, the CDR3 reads TGCGCCAGCAACCATGGGACAGGGATTCCTCACTATGGCTACACCTTC.

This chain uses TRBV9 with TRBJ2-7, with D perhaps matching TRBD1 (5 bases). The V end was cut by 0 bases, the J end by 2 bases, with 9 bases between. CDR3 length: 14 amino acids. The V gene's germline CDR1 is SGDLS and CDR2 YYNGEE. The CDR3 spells CASSVDQGTYEQYF. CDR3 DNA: TGTGCCAGCAGCGTAGACCAGGGAACCTACGAGCAGTACTTC.

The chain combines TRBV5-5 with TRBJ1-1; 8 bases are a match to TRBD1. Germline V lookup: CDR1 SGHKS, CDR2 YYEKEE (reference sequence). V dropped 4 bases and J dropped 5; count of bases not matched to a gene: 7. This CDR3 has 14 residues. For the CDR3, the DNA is TGTGCCAGCAGCCTCGGACAGGGAAGGACTGAAGCTTTCTTT. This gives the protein CASSLGQGRTEAFF.

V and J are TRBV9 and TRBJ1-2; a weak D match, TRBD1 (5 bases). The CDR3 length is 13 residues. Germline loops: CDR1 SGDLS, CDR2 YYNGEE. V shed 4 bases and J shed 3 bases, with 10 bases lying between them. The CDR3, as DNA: TGTGCCAGCAGCTCTGACAGCCACTATGGCTACACCTTC. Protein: CASSSDSHYGYTF.

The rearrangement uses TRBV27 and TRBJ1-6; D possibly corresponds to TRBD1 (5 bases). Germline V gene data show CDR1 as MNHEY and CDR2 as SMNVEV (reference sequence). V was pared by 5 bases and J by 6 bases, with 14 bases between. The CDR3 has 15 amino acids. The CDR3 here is CASSLYTGTNSPLHF. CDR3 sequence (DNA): TGTGCCAGCAGTCTTTATACAGGAACTAATTCACCCCTCCACTTT.

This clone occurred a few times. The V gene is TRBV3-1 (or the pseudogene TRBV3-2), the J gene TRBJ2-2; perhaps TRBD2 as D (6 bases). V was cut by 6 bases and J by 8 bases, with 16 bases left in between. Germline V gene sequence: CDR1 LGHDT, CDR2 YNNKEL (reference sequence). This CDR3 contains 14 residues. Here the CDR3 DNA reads TGTGCCAGCAGTATGGAGGGACGCTTGGGGGAGCTGTTTTTT. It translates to CASSMEGRLGELFF.

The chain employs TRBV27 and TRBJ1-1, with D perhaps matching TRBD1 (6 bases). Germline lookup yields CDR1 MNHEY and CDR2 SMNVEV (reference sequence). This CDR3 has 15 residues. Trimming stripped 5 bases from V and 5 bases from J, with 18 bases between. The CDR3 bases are TGTGCCAGCAGTCGACTGGGGGAGAGGGGGACTGAAGCTTTCTTT. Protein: CASSRLGERGTEAFF.

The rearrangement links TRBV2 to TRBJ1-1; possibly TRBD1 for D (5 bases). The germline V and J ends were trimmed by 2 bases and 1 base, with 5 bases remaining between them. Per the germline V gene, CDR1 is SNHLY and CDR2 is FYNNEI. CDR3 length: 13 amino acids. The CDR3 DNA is TGTGCCAGCAGTGAAACAGGGAACACTGAAGCTTTCTTT. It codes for CASSETGNTEAFF.

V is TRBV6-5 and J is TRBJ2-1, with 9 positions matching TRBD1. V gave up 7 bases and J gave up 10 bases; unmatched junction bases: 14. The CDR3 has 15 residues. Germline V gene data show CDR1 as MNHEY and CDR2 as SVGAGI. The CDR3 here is CASIPDRGKSGEQFF. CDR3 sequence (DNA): TGTGCCAGCATCCCTGACAGGGGGAAATCGGGAGAGCAGTTCTTC.

CDR3 coding DNA: TGTGCCAGCAGTGAAAACAGGGGCTACACCTTC. It codes for CASSENRGYTF. The chain is built from TRBV25-1 and TRBJ1-2, with a possible D match to TRBD1 (5 bases). Trimming took off 2 bases at V and 8 bases at J, with 6 bases between the two ends. Germline CDR1 is MGHDK and CDR2 is SYGVNS. This CDR3 spans 11 amino acids.